This T cell receptor (beta chain) was recorded in a study of T cell clones after liver transplantation. Overall study findings and caveats: These preliminary findings come from unstandardized post-transplant sampling times. The donor-reactive repertoire was only partly measurable in a couple of subjects, lacking donor cells.

Profiling relied on immunoSEQ multiplex PCR, and the TCRdb table lists in-frame clones only, not all of them. The sample shows roughly 80,000 clones, around four fifths of them seen only once. As regards this clone: Its matching antigen is unknown.

Sorting of unstimulated PBMCs yielded separate CD3+CD4+ and CD3+CD8+ fractions. The germline V and J ends were trimmed by 0 bases and 6 bases, with 15 bases remaining between them. The CDR3 extends over 16 amino acids. The germline V gene encodes CDR1 SGDLS and CDR2 YYNGEE. Material: CD4+ T cells from blood, obtained at the 22-month timepoint. The source of this sequence is a human patient who received a liver transplant. The graft donor may have contributed some T cells. The V gene is TRBV9, the J gene TRBJ2-2, with D hard to call. CDR3 coding DNA: TGTGCCAGCAGCGTAGGAATAGGCTCGACCTCCGGGGAGCTGTTTTTT. It encodes CASSVGIGSTSGELFF.